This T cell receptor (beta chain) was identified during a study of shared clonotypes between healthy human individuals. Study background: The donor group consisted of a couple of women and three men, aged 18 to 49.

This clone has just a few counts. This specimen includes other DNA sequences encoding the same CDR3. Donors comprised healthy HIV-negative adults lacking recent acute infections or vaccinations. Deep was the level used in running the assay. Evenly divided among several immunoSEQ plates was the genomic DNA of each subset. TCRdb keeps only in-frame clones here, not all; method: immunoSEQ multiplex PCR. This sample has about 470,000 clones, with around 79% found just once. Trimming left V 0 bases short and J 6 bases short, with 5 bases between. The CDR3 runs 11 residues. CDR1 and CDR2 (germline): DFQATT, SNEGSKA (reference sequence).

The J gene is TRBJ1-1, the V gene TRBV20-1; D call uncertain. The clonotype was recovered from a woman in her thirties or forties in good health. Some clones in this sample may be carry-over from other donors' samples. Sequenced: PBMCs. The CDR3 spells CSARDPPEAFF. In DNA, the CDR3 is TGCAGTGCTAGAGACCCCCCTGAAGCTTTCTTT.